This is a list of T cell receptor beta chains from one sample in a study of T cells in Graves' hyperthyroidism and ophthalmopathy. TCRdb ran MiXCR on the multiplex PCR reads and lists one entry per CDR3 protein. The profile shows about half a million distinct CDR3 sequences, 15% to 20% of them singletons. Material for sequencing was blood. These receptors were obtained from a woman aged 30 to 39 with Graves' ophthalmopathy. Each CDR3 is given with its conserved first and last residue. Each record gives: V gene, D gene, J gene, clone size, CDR3 DNA, CDR3 protein. A D gene is named only where the DNA matches it firmly. Rows may omit the clone size; those that give it use once, few, many or a size class.

TRBV11-2	.	TRBJ2-1	many	TGTGCCAGCAGCTTGGTTCTAGCGTTCAATGAGCAGTTCTTC	CASSLVLAFNEQFF
TRBV30	TRBD1	TRBJ2-5	many	TGTGCCTGGAGTCCCCTAGGGACAGCGCAAGAGACCCAGTACTTC	CAWSPLGTAQETQYF
TRBV28	.	TRBJ2-5	many	TGTGCCAGCAGTTTTGGCTCGGGAACGGGAGAGACCCAGTACTTC	CASSFGSGTGETQYF
TRBV19	.	TRBJ2-7	.	TGTGCCAGCACGACCGGGTGGCGCTCCTACGAGCAGTACTTC	CASTTGWRSYEQYF
TRBV6-2/TRBV6-3	.	TRBJ2-7	few	TGTGCCAGCAGTTCCCTTCGGGGCTACGAGCAGTACTTC	CASSSLRGYEQYF
TRBV29-1	.	TRBJ2-1	many	TGCAGCGGAGGACAGAGGGGGGGTGAGCAGTTCTTC	CSGGQRGGEQFF
TRBV30	.	TRBJ2-2	.	TGTGCCTGGGCCCCCTTTTGGGGAAAGGGCGGGGAGCTGTTTTTT	CAWAPFWGKGGELFF
TRBV10-3	TRBD1	TRBJ2-1	few	TGTGCCATCAGTGGAGGACAGGGGCCTGAGCAGTTCTTC	CAISGGQGPEQFF
TRBV5-1	.	TRBJ2-1	.	TGCGCCAGCAGCTTTCCAAGCGGCCGAGGGGGGAATGAGCAGTTCTTC	CASSFPSGRGGNEQFF
TRBV11-3	.	TRBJ2-1	many	TGTGCCAGCAGTCAGGCGTGGGCCCTTTACAATGAGCAGTTCTTC	CASSQAWALYNEQFF
TRBV9	TRBD2	TRBJ2-2	.	TGTGCCAGCAGCGTACCTAGCGGGAGGACAACGAACACCGGGGAGCTGTTTTTT	CASSVPSGRTTNTGELFF
TRBV28	TRBD2	TRBJ2-7	many	TGTGCCAGCACCACAGTAGCGGGGCCGGGGGACGAGCAGTACTTC	CASTTVAGPGDEQYF
TRBV5-6	.	TRBJ1-3	.	TGTGCCAGCAGCCCGGCACTCGAGTCTGGAAACACCATATATTTT	CASSPALESGNTIYF
TRBV28	.	TRBJ1-6	many	TGTGCCAGCGGTACCCAGGGTTATAATACCGGTGGGAATTCACCCCTCCACTTT	CASGTQGYNTGGNSPLHF
TRBV15	.	TRBJ1-2	.	TGTGCCACCAGCAGAGATTTGTTGGGGGCGCGGGGAGGCTACACCTTC	CATSRDLLGARGGYTF
TRBV5-6	.	TRBJ2-1	many	TGTGCCAGCAGCTTCGTATCCAGGGGAAGTGAGCAGTTCTTC	CASSFVSRGSEQFF
TRBV20-1	.	TRBJ2-7	.	TGCAGTGCGGCGTTAGCAGTTAGAGGGGAGCAGTACTTC	CSAALAVRGEQYF
TRBV20-1	TRBD1	TRBJ1-1	many	TGCAGTGCTAGAAGGGACAGGGTAGAAGCTTTCTTT	CSARRDRVEAFF
TRBV12-3/TRBV12-4	TRBD1	TRBJ2-2	.	TGTGCCAGCAGTTTATCAGGGGGCAGGGACACCGGGGAGCTGTTTTTT	CASSLSGGRDTGELFF
TRBV7-3	.	TRBJ2-3	many	TGTGCCAGCAGCCCGACATCATCCACAGATACGCAGTATTTT	CASSPTSSTDTQYF
TRBV25-1	.	TRBJ2-7	.	TGTGCCAGCAGTGGATTGACAGGCCGATCCTACGAGCAGTACTTC	CASSGLTGRSYEQYF
TRBV6-2/TRBV6-3	.	TRBJ2-1	.	TGTGCCAGCAGTTACCTAGGTCGGCGTGAGCAGTTCTTC	CASSYLGRREQFF
TRBV7-3	TRBD2	TRBJ2-3	many	TGTGCCAGCAGCTTGGGACTAGCGGGAGGGGCGCAGTATTTT	CASSLGLAGGAQYF
TRBV27	.	TRBJ1-3	few	TGTGCCAGCAGTGACAGGAGACGAGGCACCATATATTTT	CASSDRRRGTIYF
TRBV7-9	.	TRBJ2-7	many	TGTGCCAGCAGGCCACCGGGACTCGAAGTTTACGAGCAGTACTTC	CASRPPGLEVYEQYF
TRBV6-1	.	TRBJ1-1	many	TGTGCCAGCAGTGAGCAGTTCATGAACACTGAAGCTTTCTTT	CASSEQFMNTEAFF
TRBV27	TRBD1	TRBJ2-7	.	TGTGCCAGCAGTTTATATGGGGACAGCCCCTACGAGCAGTACTTC	CASSLYGDSPYEQYF
TRBV11-2	TRBD2	TRBJ2-1	many	TGTGCCAGCAGAGCACTAGCGGGGTCCTACAATGAGCAGTTCTTC	CASRALAGSYNEQFF
TRBV10-3	.	TRBJ1-2	.	TGTGCCACCTCTGCTGGCAGGGTGGATGGCTACACCTTC	CATSAGRVDGYTF
TRBV4-1	.	TRBJ1-6	few	TGCGCCAGCAGCCAAGATCGAACCGGTTCACCCCTCCACTTT	CASSQDRTGSPLHF
TRBV9	.	TRBJ2-3	.	TGTGCCAGCAGCCGAATTGGGACAGATACGCAGTATTTT	CASSRIGTDTQYF
TRBV18	TRBD1	TRBJ1-1	many	TGTGCCAGCTCACCGGGACAGGGGGCGGTCACTGAAGCTTTCTTT	CASSPGQGAVTEAFF
TRBV28	.	TRBJ2-1	many	TGTGCCAGCAGTGCGCCCCGGGGGCCGTCCTACAATGAGCAGTTCTTC	CASSAPRGPSYNEQFF
TRBV4-1	.	TRBJ2-7	.	TGCGCCAGCAGCCAAGAGTACCCAGGGGCTAGAGACGAGCAGTACTTC	CASSQEYPGARDEQYF
TRBV7-2	TRBD1	TRBJ1-1	many	TGTGCCAGCAGTAAAACAGGGGGGGCTGAAGCTTTCTTT	CASSKTGGAEAFF
TRBV2	TRBD1	TRBJ2-7	.	TGTGCCAGCAGTGGCCAGGGACAGGGGAGACTCTACGAGCAGTACTTC	CASSGQGQGRLYEQYF
TRBV5-6	TRBD2	TRBJ2-3	many	TGTGCCAGCAGCGCCCGAATAGCGGGAAGTACAGATACGCAGTATTTT	CASSARIAGSTDTQYF
TRBV11-2	.	TRBJ2-7	many	TGTGCCAGCTGCCTTGTGGCAGCAGGCTACGAGCAGTACTTC	CASCLVAAGYEQYF
TRBV6-1	.	TRBJ1-1	few	TGTGCCAGCAGTCACGAACAGGGCTGGGGCACTGAAGCTTTCTTT	CASSHEQGWGTEAFF
TRBV28	.	TRBJ1-6	.	TGTGCCAGCAGTTTCTTTGGTGAATCACCCCTCCACTTT	CASSFFGESPLHF
TRBV28	.	TRBJ2-6	.	TGTGCCAGCAGTTTAGATCAGGGAGCAGGGTCTGGGACCAACGTCCTGACTTTC	CASSLDQGAGSGTNVLTF
TRBV6-2/TRBV6-3	.	TRBJ2-7	.	TGTGCCAGCAGGCAAATGACCCGACTTAGCTCCTACGAGCAGTACTTC	CASRQMTRLSSYEQYF
TRBV3-1	TRBD1	TRBJ1-5	many	TGTGCCAGCAGCCTTGGCAGGGGGGTGATTCAGCCCCAGCATTTT	CASSLGRGVIQPQHF
TRBV28	TRBD1	TRBJ1-1	many	TGTGCCAGCAGTCCAGAGACAGGGACCACTGAAGCTTTCTTT	CASSPETGTTEAFF
TRBV7-2	.	TRBJ2-3	.	TGTGCCAGCAGTGAGGGTGCGAGGGCTAGCACAGATACGCAGTATTTT	CASSEGARASTDTQYF
TRBV11-1	TRBD2	TRBJ2-7	many	TGTGCCAGCAGGTATGGGGTTGGGACTAGCGGACGGCCCTTCGAGCAGTACTTC	CASRYGVGTSGRPFEQYF
TRBV5-1	TRBD2	TRBJ2-1	many	TGCGCCAGCAGCTTGGGCCAAGCGGGAAGCTCCCGTGCCGATGAGCAGTTCTTC	CASSLGQAGSSRADEQFF
TRBV20-1	TRBD1	TRBJ2-7	many	TGCAGTGCTAGAGATGGGACAGTACTCTACGAGCAGTACTTC	CSARDGTVLYEQYF
TRBV14	TRBD2	TRBJ2-3	few	TGTGCCAGCAGCCCCCGAGGGGTGCTAGCGGGTACAGATACGCAGTATTTT	CASSPRGVLAGTDTQYF
TRBV30	TRBD1	TRBJ2-7	few	TGTGCCTGGAGTGAGGGGACAGGGGGACGCGAGCAGTACTTC	CAWSEGTGGREQYF
TRBV4-1	TRBD1	TRBJ2-1	.	TGCGCCAGCAGCATGGGACAGGGTGGGATTAATGAGCAGTTCTTC	CASSMGQGGINEQFF
TRBV18	.	TRBJ2-3	many	TGTGCCAGCTCACCAGACAGGAAGAGGACAGATACGCAGTATTTT	CASSPDRKRTDTQYF
TRBV7-8	.	TRBJ1-4	many	TGTGCCAGCAGCTTAGACAGTTCTGCTCGAAATGAAAAACTGTTTTTT	CASSLDSSARNEKLFF
TRBV6-5	.	TRBJ2-2	few	TGTGCCAGCAGTTACTCGACCTGGAGCCCCCGAGAGGACGGGGAGCTGTTTTTT	CASSYSTWSPREDGELFF
TRBV4-1	TRBD2	TRBJ2-2	.	TGCGCCAGCAGCGACGGGGGGGGCACCGGGGAGCTGTTTTTT	CASSDGGGTGELFF